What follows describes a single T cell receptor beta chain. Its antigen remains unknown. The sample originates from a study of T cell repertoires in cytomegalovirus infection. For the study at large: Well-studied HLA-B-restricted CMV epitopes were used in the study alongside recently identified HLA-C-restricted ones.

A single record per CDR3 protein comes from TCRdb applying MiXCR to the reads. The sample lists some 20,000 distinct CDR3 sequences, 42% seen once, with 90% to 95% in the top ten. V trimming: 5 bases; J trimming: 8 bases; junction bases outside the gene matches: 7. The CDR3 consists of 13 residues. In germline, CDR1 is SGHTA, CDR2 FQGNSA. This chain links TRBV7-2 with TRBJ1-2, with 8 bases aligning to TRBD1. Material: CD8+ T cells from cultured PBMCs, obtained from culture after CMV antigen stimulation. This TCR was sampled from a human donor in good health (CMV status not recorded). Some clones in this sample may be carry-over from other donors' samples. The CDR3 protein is CASSPTGGYGYTF. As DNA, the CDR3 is TGTGCCAGCAGCCCCACAGGGGGATACGGCTACACCTTC.